Below, 15 T cell receptor beta chains from the same sample are listed, as sequenced in a study of shared clonotypes between healthy human individuals. The table came from immunoSEQ multiplex PCR; TCRdb's copy has only in-frame clones and leaves some out. The data hold about 480,000 clones, with 75% to 80% observed a single time. Input material: PBMCs. The receptors come from a woman in her forties in good health. Some clones in this sample may be carry-over from other donors' samples.

The rearrangement uses TRBV27 and TRBJ1-5, with 7 bases that match TRBD1. The CDR3 runs 14 residues. In germline, CDR1 is MNHEY, CDR2 SMNVEV (reference sequence). V dropped 5 bases and J dropped 3; count of bases not matched to a gene: 4. CDR3 residues: CASSLDRNNQPQHF. The CDR3 bases are TGTGCCAGCAGTCTGGACAGGAACAATCAGCCCCAGCATTTT.

CDR3 nucleotides: TGTGCCAGCTCACCACTAGCGGGACCCTCCTACGAGCAGTACTTC. It codes for CASSPLAGPSYEQYF. This rearrangement joins TRBV18 to TRBJ2-7, with 8 bases lining up with TRBD2. V shed 1 base, J shed 0 bases, and the junction held 2 bases outside the gene matches. Germline-derived CDR1 and CDR2 are KGHSH and LQKENI. The CDR3 contains 15 residues.

The chain links TRBV19 to TRBJ1-5, with 7 bases fitting TRBD1. The trim removed 2 bases at V and 0 bases at J, leaving 7 bases unmatched. This CDR3 is built from 17 residues. In germline, CDR1 is LNHDA, CDR2 SQIVND (reference sequence). The CDR3 sequence: CASSILRGRDSNQPQHF. The CDR3 DNA reads as TGTGCCAGTAGTATACTTAGGGGGCGGGATAGCAATCAGCCCCAGCATTTT.

The chain uses TRBV27 and TRBJ2-3; 7 bases are a match to TRBD2. Trimming at V came to 3 bases and at J to 4 bases, leaving 4 bases not matched to a gene. This CDR3 has 14 amino acids. Germline V gene data show CDR1 as MNHEY and CDR2 as SMNVEV (reference sequence). The CDR3 DNA sequence: TGTGCCAGCAGTTTGAACGGGAGGCCAGATACGCAGTATTTT. It yields the protein CASSLNGRPDTQYF.

The V call is TRBV7-9, the J call TRBJ2-3; TRBD2 matches at 11 bases. Trimming at V came to 5 bases and at J to 0 bases, leaving 7 bases not matched to a gene. The CDR3 totals 17 residues. CDR1 is SEHNR, CDR2 FQNEAQ, per germline (reference sequence). The CDR3 loop reads CASSPRTSGYSTDTQYF. The CDR3 region has the DNA TGTGCCAGCAGCCCCCGGACTAGCGGGTATAGCACAGATACGCAGTATTTT.

The chain couples TRBV5-1 to TRBJ2-7, with D maybe TRBD1 (6 bases). Germline V gives CDR1 SGHRS, CDR2 YFSETQ. This CDR3 comprises 14 residues. V was shortened by 1 base and J by 3 bases, with 11 bases between the two germline ends. CDR3 residues: CASSLIGGNYEQYF. CDR3 nucleotides: TGCGCCAGCAGCTTGATTGGGGGCAACTACGAGCAGTACTTC.

The chain is built from TRBV7-9 and TRBJ2-5, with TRBD2 matching over 13 bases. V was clipped by 4 bases and J by 5 bases; unmatched bases: 4. Germline-derived CDR1 and CDR2 are SEHNR and FQNEAQ (reference sequence). The CDR3 is made up of 15 amino acids. The CDR3 bases are TGTGCCAGCAGCTCCCGGGGACTAGCGGGGGAGACCCAGTACTTC. Amino acid sequence: CASSSRGLAGETQYF. The variable domain in full, with the rest retrieved from reference TRBV7-9 and TRBJ2-5, is DTGVSQNPRHKITKRGQNVTFRCDPISEHNRLYWYRQTLGQGPEFLTYFQNEAQLEKSRLLSDRFSAERPKGSFSTLEIQRTEQGDSAMYLCASSSRGLAGETQYFGPGTRLLVL.

The rearrangement uses TRBV18 and TRBJ2-3, with D perhaps TRBD2 (5 bases). The CDR3 sequence is 16 residues long. The germline V gene encodes CDR1 KGHSH and CDR2 LQKENI. Trimming left V 2 bases short and J 0 bases short, with 12 bases between. The CDR3 here is CASSPRLATSTDTQYF. The CDR3 nucleotides read TGTGCCAGCTCACCAAGGCTAGCAACTAGCACAGATACGCAGTATTTT.

This clone was detected only once. This rearrangement joins TRBV28 to TRBJ1-2; TRBD1 is a possible D gene (5 bases). Deletions cut 2 bases from V and 4 bases from J, with 11 bases between. This CDR3 comprises 14 residues. From germline, CDR1 is MDHEN and CDR2 SYDVKM. The CDR3 region is CASSLPGSPYGYTF. The CDR3 DNA reads as TGTGCCAGCAGTTTACCAGGGTCCCCCTATGGCTACACCTTC.

The rearrangement links TRBV29-1 to TRBJ2-3; D uncertain. There are 12 residues in the CDR3. Trimming cost V 2 bases and J 5 bases, with 8 bases left between them. From germline, CDR1 is SQVTM and CDR2 ANQGSEA. Here the CDR3 reads CSVEIGGDTQYF. For the CDR3, the DNA is TGCAGCGTTGAAATCGGCGGAGATACGCAGTATTTT.

The V gene is TRBV27, the J gene TRBJ2-4; D is possibly TRBD1 (5 bases). V shed 2 bases and J shed 3 bases, with 14 bases lying between them. The CDR3 loop spans 16 amino acids. Germline lookup yields CDR1 MNHEY and CDR2 SMNVEV (reference sequence). The CDR3 loop is CASSLGTGRGKNIQYF. The CDR3, as DNA: TGTGCCAGCAGTTTAGGCACGGGTAGGGGCAAAAACATTCAGTACTTC.

This clone appeared many times. The V gene is TRBV14, the J gene TRBJ2-7; possibly TRBD1 for D (5 bases). Germline values: CDR1 SGHDN, CDR2 FVKESK. The V gene lost 1 base and the J gene lost 0 bases, with 7 bases spanning the gap. The length of the CDR3 is 14 residues. The CDR3 DNA reads as TGTGCCAGCAGCCAAGTACAGGCCTCCTACGAGCAGTACTTC. Protein: CASSQVQASYEQYF.

The chain links TRBV19 to TRBJ2-5; 9 bases align to TRBD1. Germline values: CDR1 LNHDA, CDR2 SQIVND (reference sequence). The junction had 8 bases not matched to a gene; V was cut back by 5 bases and J by 1 base. The CDR3 contains 16 residues. CDR3 protein: CASSPLGQGGQETQYF. The CDR3 DNA follows: TGTGCCAGTAGTCCGCTGGGACAGGGAGGCCAAGAGACCCAGTACTTC.

The chain has TRBV11-2 and TRBJ2-1; D remains ambiguous. V was shortened by 4 bases and J by 8 bases, with 6 bases between the two germline ends. This CDR3 comprises 11 residues. Per the germline V gene, CDR1 is SGHAT and CDR2 is FQNNGV. The CDR3 DNA reads TGTGCCAGCAGCTCCTGGTATGAGCAGTTCTTC. Translating gives CASSSWYEQFF.

Here the CDR3 reads CASSVPGPDTQYF. The CDR3 coding sequence is TGTGCCAGCAGTGTCCCGGGCCCAGATACGCAGTATTTT. The gene calls are TRBV25-1 and TRBJ2-3, with D uncertain. Looked up from germline, CDR1 is MGHDK and CDR2 is SYGVNS. This CDR3 has 13 residues. Trimming left V 4 bases short and J 4 bases short, with 9 bases between. Variable domain in full (rest from reference TRBV25-1 and TRBJ2-3): EADIYQTPRYLVIGTGKKITLECSQTMGHDKMYWYQQDPGMELHLIHYSYGVNSTEKGDLSSESTVSRIRTEHFPLTLESARPSHTSQYLCASSVPGPDTQYFGPGTRLTVL.